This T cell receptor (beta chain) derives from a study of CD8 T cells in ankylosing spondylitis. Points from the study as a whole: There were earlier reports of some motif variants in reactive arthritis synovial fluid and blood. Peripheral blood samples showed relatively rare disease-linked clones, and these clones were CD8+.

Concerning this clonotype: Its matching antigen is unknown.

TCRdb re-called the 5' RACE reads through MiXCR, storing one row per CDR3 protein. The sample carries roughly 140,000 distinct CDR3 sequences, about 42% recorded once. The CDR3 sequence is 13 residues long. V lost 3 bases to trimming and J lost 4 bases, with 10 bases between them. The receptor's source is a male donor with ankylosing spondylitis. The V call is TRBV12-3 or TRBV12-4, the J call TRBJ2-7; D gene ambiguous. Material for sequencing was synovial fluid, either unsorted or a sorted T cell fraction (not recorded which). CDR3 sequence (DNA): TGTGCCAGCAGTTTGGTCGTCTTTTACGAGCAGTACTTC. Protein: CASSLVVFYEQYF.